Listed below are T cell receptor beta chains from one sample, sequenced in a study of blood T cell repertoires in COVID-19. The method was immunoSEQ multiplex PCR; TCRdb's version includes in-frame clones alone and lacks a portion of them. In the table there are 150,000 or so clones, less than 90% of which are singletons. Sequencing used peripheral blood. The receptors come from a woman in her 70s with acute or convalescent COVID-19. Each CDR3 is given with its conserved first and last residue. A D gene is named only where the DNA matches it firmly. Size values are once, few and many counts, or a class for expanded clones, and some rows have none.

d_call j_call v_call clone_size cdr3_nt cdr3_aa
TRBD1 TRBJ1-1 TRBV30 - TGTGCCTGGAGTAAAACCGGGACAGGGTACACTGAAGCTTTCTTT CAWSKTGTGYTEAFF
TRBD1 TRBJ2-7 TRBV4-2 - TGTGCCAGCAGCCAACCGGGACAGGGCTACGACGAGCAGTACTTC CASSQPGQGYDEQYF
TRBD1 TRBJ2-1 TRBV19 - TGTGCCAGTAGTACCAGACAGGGCGACAATGAGCAGTTCTTC CASSTRQGDNEQFF
TRBD1 TRBJ1-4 TRBV27 - TGTGCCAGCAGAATAACAGGGGCCCGAAGTTCGTCTAATGAAAAACTGTTTTTT CASRITGARSSSNEKLFF
TRBD2 TRBJ2-7 TRBV6-1 - TGTGCCAGCAGTGATAGCGGGGGGGCCTACGAGCAGTACTTC CASSDSGGAYEQYF
TRBD2 TRBJ2-2 TRBV7-2 - TGTGCCAGCAGCTTAGGGGGGACTAGATATGGGGCCGGGGAGCTGTTTTTT CASSLGGTRYGAGELFF
- TRBJ2-1 TRBV4-3 once TGCGCCAGCAGCCCTCGACACCTTGGCTCCTACAATGAGCAGTTCTTC CASSPRHLGSYNEQFF
TRBD1 TRBJ2-4 TRBV3-1/TRBV3-2 - TGTGCCAGCAGCCAAGCCGGGACAGCAGAAAACATTCAGTACTTC CASSQAGTAENIQYF
TRBD1 TRBJ2-1 TRBV30 - TGTGCCTGGAGTGTAGTCTGGGACAGGGGTTACAATGAGCAGTTCTTC CAWSVVWDRGYNEQFF
TRBD1 TRBJ2-5 TRBV11-2 - TGTGCCAGCAGCTTAGGACAGGGGGCGGGGGAAACCCAGTACTTC CASSLGQGAGETQYF
TRBD2 TRBJ2-7 TRBV5-3 - TGTGCCAGAAGCGCCACTCGGACGACTAGCGGGAGCTACGAGCAGTACTTC CARSATRTTSGSYEQYF
TRBD1 TRBJ1-5 TRBV5-6 - TGTGCCAGCAGCTTGACAACAGGGGGCTCGGGGCAGCCCCAGCATTTT CASSLTTGGSGQPQHF
TRBD2 TRBJ2-7 TRBV19 once TGTGCCAGCGGAGCGGGGACGATCTACGAGCAGTACTTC CASGAGTIYEQYF
TRBD1 TRBJ1-1 TRBV5-4 few TGTGCCAGCAGCTTGGGACAGGGGGCAAGGGGGACTGAAGCTTTCTTT CASSLGQGARGTEAFF
- TRBJ2-7 TRBV7-2 - TGTGCCAGCACCCGGTGGGGCGCACACGAGCAGTACTTC CASTRWGAHEQYF
TRBD1 TRBJ2-7 TRBV6-1 once TGTGCCAGCAGTGAAACTGTTAGGGGGCTAGTCTACGAGCAGTACTTC CASSETVRGLVYEQYF
- TRBJ1-1 TRBV9 - TGTGCCAGCAGCCCAGTGGGCCCAGGACAGATGAACACTGAAGCTTTCTTT CASSPVGPGQMNTEAFF
- TRBJ1-2 TRBV18 - TGTGCCAGCTCACCATACCAGGGGTTTGGCTACACCTTC CASSPYQGFGYTF
TRBD2 TRBJ2-3 TRBV2 - TGTGCCAGCACCGGACTAGCGGGGGGGCTAGATACGCAGTATTTT CASTGLAGGLDTQYF
- TRBJ1-1 TRBV10-3 - TGTGCCATCAGTGAGTCAGGGCCGAAGGGGGCTTTCTTT CAISESGPKGAFF
TRBD1 TRBJ1-5 TRBV7-2 - TGTGCCAGCAGCGAGGACAGGGACCAGCCCCAGCATTTT CASSEDRDQPQHF
TRBD1 TRBJ2-2 TRBV6-2/TRBV6-3 - TGTGCCAGCAGTCCCACCACAGGGGGCGCCGACACCGGGGAGCTGTTTTTT CASSPTTGGADTGELFF
TRBD2 TRBJ2-3 TRBV7-9 - TGTGCCAGCAGCCCCGCCGGTTGGTTGCGGGAGGCGGTAGATACGCAGTATTTT CASSPAGWLREAVDTQYF
- TRBJ1-1 TRBV20-1 once TGCAGTGCTAGTTTCGGCGGGCAGAACACTGAAGCTTTCTTT CSASFGGQNTEAFF
- TRBJ1-1 TRBV9 - TGTGCCAGCAGCCCGACTCTCTTGAACACTGAAGCTTTCTTT CASSPTLLNTEAFF
TRBD2 TRBJ2-1 TRBV10-2 - TGCGCCAGCAGTGAGTCCGAGCGTGTGCGGGGGGCGCCGGGGGAATCCTACAATGAGCAGTTCTTC CASSESERVRGAPGESYNEQFF
TRBD1 TRBJ1-1 TRBV3-1/TRBV3-2 - TGTGCCAGCAGCCAATCCGGGACAGGGAGCACTGAAGCTTTCTTT CASSQSGTGSTEAFF
TRBD1 TRBJ2-5 TRBV5-1 once TGCGCCAGCAGCTCACAGGGGGAAACGGAGACCCAGTACTTC CASSSQGETETQYF
- TRBJ1-1 TRBV10-1 once TGCGCCATCACCCCCCCGACAGGAACCATGAACACTGAAGCTTTCTTT CAITPPTGTMNTEAFF
TRBD1 TRBJ1-4 TRBV7-9 - TGTGCCAGCAGCTTAGGGACAGGGGAGAATGAAAAACTGTTTTTT CASSLGTGENEKLFF